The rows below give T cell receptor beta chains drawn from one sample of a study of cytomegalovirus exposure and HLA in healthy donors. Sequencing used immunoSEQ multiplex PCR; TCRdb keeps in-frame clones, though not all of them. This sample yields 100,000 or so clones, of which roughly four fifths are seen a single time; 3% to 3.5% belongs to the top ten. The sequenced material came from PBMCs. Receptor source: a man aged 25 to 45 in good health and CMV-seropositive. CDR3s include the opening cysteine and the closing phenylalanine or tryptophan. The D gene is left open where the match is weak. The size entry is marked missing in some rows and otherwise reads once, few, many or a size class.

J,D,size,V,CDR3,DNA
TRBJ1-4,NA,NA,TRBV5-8,CASSFGRKATNEKLFF,TGTGCCAGCAGCTTTGGGAGGAAAGCAACTAATGAAAAACTGTTTTTT
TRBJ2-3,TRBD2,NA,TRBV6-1,CASRLAGAPDTQYF,TGTGCCAGCCGGCTAGCGGGAGCCCCAGATACGCAGTATTTT
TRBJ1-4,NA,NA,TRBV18,CASSKNTGVNEKLFF,TGTGCCAGCTCAAAGAACACAGGTGTTAATGAAAAACTGTTTTTT
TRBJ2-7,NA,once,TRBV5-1,CASSLDGNYEQYF,TGCGCCAGCAGCTTGGACGGGAACTACGAGCAGTACTTC
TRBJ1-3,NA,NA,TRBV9,CASSVTPDSGNTIYF,TGTGCCAGCAGCGTAACACCTGACTCTGGAAACACCATATATTTT
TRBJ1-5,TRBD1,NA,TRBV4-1,CASSPINRGGSNQPQHF,TGCGCCAGCAGCCCGATAAACAGGGGTGGAAGCAATCAGCCCCAGCATTTT
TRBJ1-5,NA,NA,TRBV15,CATSSAGNQPQHF,TGTGCCACCAGCTCAGCGGGGAATCAGCCCCAGCATTTT
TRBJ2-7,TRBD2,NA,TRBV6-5,CASSNSGSKYF,TGTGCCAGCAGTAATAGCGGGAGCAAGTACTTC
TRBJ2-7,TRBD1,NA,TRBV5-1,CASSLASQGAYEQYF,TGCGCCAGCAGCTTGGCCAGTCAGGGGGCTTACGAGCAGTACTTC
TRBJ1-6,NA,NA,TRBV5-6,CASSLSTGQLSIFLHF,TGTGCCAGCAGCCTTTCGACGGGTCAGCTCAGTATATTCCTCCACTTT
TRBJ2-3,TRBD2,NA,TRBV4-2,CASSRTGGQVGDTQYF,TGTGCCAGCAGCCGGACGGGAGGGCAGGTTGGGGATACGCAGTATTTT
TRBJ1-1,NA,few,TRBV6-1,CASSEPGNTEAFF,TGTGCCAGCAGTGAGCCGGGGAACACTGAAGCTTTCTTT
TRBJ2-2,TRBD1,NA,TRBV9,CASSPRGTGNTGELFF,TGTGCCAGCAGCCCTCGCGGGACAGGGAACACCGGGGAGCTGTTTTTT
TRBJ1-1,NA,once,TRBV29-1,CSVEPGSRNTEAFF,TGCAGCGTTGAACCCGGGTCCCGGAACACTGAAGCTTTCTTT
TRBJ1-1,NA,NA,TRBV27,CASRPGTRNTEAFF,TGTGCCAGCAGGCCCGGGACACGGAACACTGAAGCTTTCTTT
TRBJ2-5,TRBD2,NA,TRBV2,CATEPPGLAGKETQYF,TGTGCCACCGAGCCTCCGGGACTAGCGGGTAAAGAGACCCAGTACTTC
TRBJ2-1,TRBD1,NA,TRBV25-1,CASSTIGGQGGNEQFF,TGTGCCAGCAGCACCATTGGGGGACAGGGAGGGAATGAGCAGTTCTTC
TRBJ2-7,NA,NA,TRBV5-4,CASSLRDISEQYF,TGTGCCAGCAGCCTCCGGGACATTTCCGAGCAGTACTTC
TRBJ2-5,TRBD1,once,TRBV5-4,CASSLLDREKTQYF,TGTGCCAGCAGCTTGCTTGACAGGGAAAAGACCCAGTACTTC
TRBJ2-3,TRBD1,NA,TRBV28,CASSKTGVEDTQYF,TGTGCCAGCAGTAAGACAGGGGTTGAAGATACGCAGTATTTT
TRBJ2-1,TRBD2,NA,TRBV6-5,CASYPGGRTYNEQFF,TGTGCCAGTTACCCGGGGGGACGTACCTACAATGAGCAGTTCTTC
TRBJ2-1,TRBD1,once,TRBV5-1,CASSSGQGVYNEQFF,TGCGCCAGCAGCTCGGGACAGGGGGTCTACAATGAGCAGTTCTTC
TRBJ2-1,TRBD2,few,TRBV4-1,CASSPTSGRVYEQFF,TGCGCCAGCAGCCCGACTAGCGGGAGGGTCTATGAGCAGTTCTTC
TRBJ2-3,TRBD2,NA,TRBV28,CASSWGGGSGRAKDTQYF,TGTGCCAGCAGTTGGGGCGGGGGGAGCGGGAGGGCCAAGGATACGCAGTATTTT
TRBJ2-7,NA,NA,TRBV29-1,CSVSGNSYEQYF,TGCAGCGTTTCAGGGAACTCCTACGAGCAGTACTTC
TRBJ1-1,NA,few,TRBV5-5,CASSLYIMNTEAFF,TGTGCCAGCAGCTTGTACATAATGAACACTGAAGCTTTCTTT
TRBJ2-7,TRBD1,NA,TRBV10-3,CAINTGTDYEQYF,TGTGCCATCAACACCGGGACAGATTACGAGCAGTACTTC
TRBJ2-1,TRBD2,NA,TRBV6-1,CASSDHIAGGFNEQFF,TGTGCCAGCAGTGACCATATAGCGGGAGGGTTCAATGAGCAGTTCTTC
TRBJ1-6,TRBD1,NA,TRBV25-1,CASVGTGSGSPLHF,TGTGCCAGCGTTGGGACAGGGAGCGGTTCACCCCTCCACTTT
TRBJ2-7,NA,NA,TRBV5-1,CASSLRFREINPTEQYF,TGCGCCAGCAGCCTACGATTCAGGGAAATAAACCCCACTGAGCAGTACTTC
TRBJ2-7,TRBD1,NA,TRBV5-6,CASSREGQGTVTYEQYF,TGTGCCAGCAGCAGGGAGGGACAGGGGACGGTAACCTACGAGCAGTACTTC
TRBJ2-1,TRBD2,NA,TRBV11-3,CASSLSPGLAENEQFF,TGTGCCAGCAGCTTATCCCCGGGACTAGCAGAGAATGAGCAGTTCTTC
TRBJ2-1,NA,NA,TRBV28,CASSFPADRSNEQFF,TGTGCCAGCAGTTTCCCCGCCGACAGGAGCAATGAGCAGTTCTTC
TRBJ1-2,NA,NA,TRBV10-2,CASMRQANYGYTF,TGCGCCAGCATGAGACAGGCTAACTATGGCTACACCTTC
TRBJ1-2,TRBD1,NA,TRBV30,CAWTLDRVDGYTF,TGTGCCTGGACGTTGGACAGGGTTGATGGCTACACCTTC
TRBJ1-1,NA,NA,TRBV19,CASSGQGFSRAFF,TGTGCCAGTAGTGGGCAGGGGTTTTCGCGAGCTTTCTTT
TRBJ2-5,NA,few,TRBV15,CATTINSLWGEETQYF,TGTGCCACCACGATAAATTCTCTTTGGGGGGAAGAGACCCAGTACTTC
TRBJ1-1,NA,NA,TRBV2,CASRGGTTEAFF,TGTGCCAGCAGAGGGGGAACCACTGAAGCTTTCTTT
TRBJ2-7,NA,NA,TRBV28,CASRPDRSYEQYF,TGTGCCAGCAGGCCCGACAGGTCCTACGAGCAGTACTTC
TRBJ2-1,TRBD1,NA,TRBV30,CAWTPDRGASYEQFF,TGTGCCTGGACTCCCGACAGGGGCGCCTCGTATGAGCAGTTCTTC
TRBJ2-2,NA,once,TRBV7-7,CALGGPGTGELFF,TGTGCCCTCGGGGGACCGGGCACCGGGGAGCTGTTTTTT
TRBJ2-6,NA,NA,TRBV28,CASSGLGLSGANVLTF,TGTGCCAGCAGTGGGTTGGGCCTCTCTGGGGCCAACGTCCTGACTTTC
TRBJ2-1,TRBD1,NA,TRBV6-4,CASSPIPGQVQFF,TGTGCCAGCAGTCCCATCCCGGGACAGGTTCAGTTCTTC
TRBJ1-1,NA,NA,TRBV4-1,CASSQDSRNTEAFF,TGCGCCAGCAGCCAAGATTCCCGGAACACTGAAGCTTTCTTT
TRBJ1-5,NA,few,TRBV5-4,CASSLSGAGDQPQHF,TGTGCCAGCAGCCTGTCAGGGGCCGGAGATCAGCCCCAGCATTTT
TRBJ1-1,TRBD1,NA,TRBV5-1,CASSFTGGTEAFF,TGCGCCAGCAGCTTTACAGGGGGCACTGAAGCTTTCTTT
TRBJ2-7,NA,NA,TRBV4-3,CASSQDETDEQYF,TGCGCCAGCAGCCAAGACGAAACTGACGAGCAGTACTTC
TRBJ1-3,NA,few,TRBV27,CASSPRGKSGNTIYF,TGTGCCAGCAGTCCCCGAGGGAAATCTGGAAACACCATATATTTT
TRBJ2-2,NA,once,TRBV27,CASSLNSITGELFF,TGTGCCAGCAGTTTGAACAGTATCACCGGGGAGCTGTTTTTT
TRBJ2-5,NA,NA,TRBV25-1,CASSEYRGQETQYF,TGTGCCAGCAGTGAATATCGAGGGCAAGAGACCCAGTACTTC
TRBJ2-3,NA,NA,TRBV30,CAWGAGSTDTQYF,TGTGCCTGGGGGGCTGGGAGCACAGATACGCAGTATTTT
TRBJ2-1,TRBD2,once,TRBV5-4,CASSSGTSGDFYNEQFF,TGTGCCAGCAGCTCAGGGACTAGCGGGGATTTTTACAATGAGCAGTTCTTC
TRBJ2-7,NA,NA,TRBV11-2,CASSLERAGGAHEQYF,TGTGCCAGCAGCTTAGAGAGGGCCGGAGGTGCCCACGAGCAGTACTTC
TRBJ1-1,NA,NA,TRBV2,CARDVGGARGEAFF,TGTGCCAGGGACGTGGGGGGGGCCAGGGGTGAAGCTTTCTTT
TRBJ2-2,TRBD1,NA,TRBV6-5,CASNPTGRPGELFF,TGTGCCAGCAACCCGACAGGGAGACCCGGGGAGCTGTTTTTT
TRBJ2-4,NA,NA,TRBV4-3,CASSQTSGGLNIQYF,TGCGCCAGCAGCCAAACGTCAGGGGGGTTGAACATTCAGTACTTC